Listed here are 11 T cell receptor beta chains from one sample, sequenced in a study of shared clonotypes between healthy human individuals. Libraries were prepared by immunoSEQ multiplex PCR; TCRdb keeps only in-frame clonotypes and omits some of them. The data show more than 2 million clones, over 85% seen once. The sequenced sample was naive CD4+ T cells sorted from blood. Stated subset: CD45RA+ positively selected. The origin of the receptors is a man aged 18 to 29 in good health.

This chain uses TRBV7-2 with TRBJ2-7; 10 bases align to TRBD1. V dropped 2 bases and J dropped 2; count of bases not matched to a gene: 6. Germline V gene sequence: CDR1 SGHTA, CDR2 FQGNSA. The CDR3 is 16 residues long. CDR3 in amino acids: CASSLLGTGVPYEQYF. The CDR3 DNA sequence: TGTGCCAGCAGCTTATTGGGGACAGGGGTTCCCTACGAGCAGTACTTC.

This chain connects TRBV12-5 to TRBJ1-1, with D perhaps matching TRBD1 (6 bases). CDR3 length equals 14 residues. Germline loops: CDR1 LGHNT, CDR2 FRNRAP. V dropped 6 bases and J dropped 1 base, with 12 bases sitting between them. The CDR3, as DNA: TGTGCTAGTGGCCCGGGACACCAGAACACTGAAGCTTTCTTT. Amino acids: CASGPGHQNTEAFF.

This clone was counted once. The V and J genes are TRBV30 and TRBJ1-1; 8 bases line up with TRBD1. Trimming removed 2 bases from V and 3 bases from J; junction bases left unmatched: 8. The CDR3 sequence is 15 residues long. Germline assignment: CDR1 GTSNPN and CDR2 SVGIG (reference sequence). For the CDR3, the DNA is TGTGCCTGGAGTCAGGGGACAGGAGGGCACACTGAAGCTTTCTTT. This gives the protein CAWSQGTGGHTEAFF.

Comment on this clone: This sample also contains other DNA sequences that code for the same CDR3. The chain joins TRBV19 to TRBJ1-2; D might be TRBD1 (6 bases). The germline CDR1 and CDR2 sequences are LNHDA and SQIVND (reference sequence). V gave up 3 bases and J gave up 2 bases, with 10 bases separating them. The CDR3 has 14 residues. The CDR3 sequence: CASSIGQLNYGYTF. DNA for the CDR3: TGTGCCAGTAGTATCGGACAGCTAAACTATGGCTACACCTTC.

The chain couples TRBV5-6 to TRBJ1-6; maybe TRBD1 (6 bases). The CDR3 length is 18 residues. CDR1 and CDR2 (germline): SGHDT, YYEEEE. V was trimmed by 1 base and J by 7 bases, leaving 21 bases between them. This CDR3 reads CASSLRDTGNQLNSPLHF. The CDR3 DNA is TGTGCCAGCAGCTTGAGGGATACAGGGAATCAACTCAATTCACCCCTCCACTTT.

The chain has TRBV18 and TRBJ1-1; D remains unclear. Trimming took off 4 bases at V and 1 base at J, with 7 bases between the two ends. The CDR3 is 13 amino acids. In germline, CDR1 is KGHSH, CDR2 LQKENI. CDR3 protein: CASSLEENTEAFF. CDR3 DNA: TGTGCCAGCTCACTCGAGGAGAACACTGAAGCTTTCTTT. Full variable domain (missing parts from reference TRBV18 and TRBJ1-1): NAGVMQNPRHLVRRRGQEARLRCSPMKGHSHVYWYRQLPEEGLKFMVYLQKENIIDESGMPKERFSAEFPKEGPSILRIQQVVRGDSAAYFCASSLEENTEAFFGQGTRLTVV.

The CDR3 loop is CACRQQGGQPQHF. The DNA of the CDR3 is TGTGCCTGTCGACAACAGGGCGGTCAGCCCCAGCATTTT. This chain uses TRBV30 with TRBJ1-5, with D possibly TRBD1 on 6 matching bases. V lost 6 bases, J lost 6 bases, and 15 bases lay in between. The CDR3 contains 13 residues. Per the germline V gene, CDR1 is GTSNPN and CDR2 is SVGIG (reference sequence).

This rearrangement joins TRBV5-1 to TRBJ2-7; 11 bases line up with TRBD1. This CDR3 has 15 amino acids. Germline CDR1 SGHRS, CDR2 YFSETQ. J gave up 1 base and V 4 bases, and 4 bases lay outside the gene matches. The CDR3 is CASSLGQGGSYEQYF. The CDR3 DNA reads as TGCGCCAGCAGCCTGGGACAGGGGGGTTCCTACGAGCAGTACTTC.

Regarding this clone: Other DNA variants within this sample encode the same CDR3. The chain combines TRBV7-2 with TRBJ2-7; TRBD1 matches 12 bases. The CDR3 has 15 amino acids. V lost 5 bases and J lost 7; bases outside the gene matches: 9. Per germline, CDR1 SGHTA and CDR2 FQGNSA. CDR3 region: CASSLRGQGAGEQYF. The CDR3 DNA is TGTGCCAGCAGCCTACGGGGACAGGGGGCTGGGGAGCAGTACTTC.

The chain couples TRBV7-2 to TRBJ1-4, with 10 bases aligning to TRBD1. The CDR3 is 14 amino acids. J gave up 8 bases and V 4 bases, and 4 bases lay outside the gene matches. Germline-derived CDR1 and CDR2 are SGHTA and FQGNSA. The CDR3, as DNA: TGTGCCAGCAGCTCGGGACAGGGGATGGAAAAACTGTTTTTT. Protein product: CASSSGQGMEKLFF.

This clone was counted once. The chain is built from TRBV18 and TRBJ2-5, with a possible D match to TRBD2 (5 bases). V dropped 0 bases and J dropped 5 bases, with 22 bases sitting between them. The CDR3 covers 18 residues. Germline V gene sequence: CDR1 KGHSH, CDR2 LQKENI. The CDR3 coding sequence is TGTGCCAGCTCACCACCGGCGGGTGGGATACATCTGAGGGAGACCCAGTACTTC. It codes for CASSPPAGGIHLRETQYF.